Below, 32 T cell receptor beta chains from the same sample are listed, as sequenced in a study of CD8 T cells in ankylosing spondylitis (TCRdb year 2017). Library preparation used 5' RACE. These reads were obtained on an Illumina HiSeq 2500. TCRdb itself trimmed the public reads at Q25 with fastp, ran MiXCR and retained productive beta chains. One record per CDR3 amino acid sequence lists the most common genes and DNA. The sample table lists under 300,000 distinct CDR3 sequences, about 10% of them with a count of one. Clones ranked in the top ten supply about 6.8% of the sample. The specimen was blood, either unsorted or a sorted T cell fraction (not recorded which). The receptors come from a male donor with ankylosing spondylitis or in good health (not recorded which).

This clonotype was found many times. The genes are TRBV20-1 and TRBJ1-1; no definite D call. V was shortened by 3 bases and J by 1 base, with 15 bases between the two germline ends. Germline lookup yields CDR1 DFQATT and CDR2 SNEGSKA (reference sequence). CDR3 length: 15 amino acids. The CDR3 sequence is CSASWSSRPNTEAFF. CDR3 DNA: TGCAGTGCTAGTTGGAGTTCAAGGCCGAACACTGAAGCTTTCTTT.

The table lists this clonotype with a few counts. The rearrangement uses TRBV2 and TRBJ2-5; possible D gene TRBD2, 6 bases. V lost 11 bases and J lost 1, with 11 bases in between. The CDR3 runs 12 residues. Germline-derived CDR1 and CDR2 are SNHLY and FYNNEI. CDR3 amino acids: CAVRGGQETQYF. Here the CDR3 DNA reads TGTGCCGTTAGGGGAGGCCAAGAGACCCAGTACTTC.

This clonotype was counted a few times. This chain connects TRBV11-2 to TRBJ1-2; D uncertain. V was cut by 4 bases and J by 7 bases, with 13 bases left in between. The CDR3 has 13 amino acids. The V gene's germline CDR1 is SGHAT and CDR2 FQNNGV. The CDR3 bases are TGTGCCAGCAGCTCAATCAGGAGCTTTGGCTACACCTTC. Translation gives CASSSIRSFGYTF.

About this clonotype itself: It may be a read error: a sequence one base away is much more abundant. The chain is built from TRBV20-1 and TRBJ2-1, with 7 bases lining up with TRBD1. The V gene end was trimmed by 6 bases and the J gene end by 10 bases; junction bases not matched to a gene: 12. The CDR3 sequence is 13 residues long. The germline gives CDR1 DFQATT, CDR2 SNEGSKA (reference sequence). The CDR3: CSANDRDYYEQFF. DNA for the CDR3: TGCAGTGCGAACGACAGGGATTATTACGAGCAGTTCTTC.

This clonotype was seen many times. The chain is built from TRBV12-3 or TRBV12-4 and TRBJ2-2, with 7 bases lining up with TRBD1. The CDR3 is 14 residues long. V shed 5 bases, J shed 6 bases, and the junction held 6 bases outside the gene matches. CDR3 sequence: CASSGRQGSGELFF. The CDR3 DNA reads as TGTGCCAGCAGTGGGCGACAGGGATCCGGGGAGCTGTTTTTT.

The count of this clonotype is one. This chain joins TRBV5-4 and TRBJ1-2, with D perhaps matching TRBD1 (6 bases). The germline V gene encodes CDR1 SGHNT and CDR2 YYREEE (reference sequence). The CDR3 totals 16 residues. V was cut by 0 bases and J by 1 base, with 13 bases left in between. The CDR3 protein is CASSLATGGGNYGYTF. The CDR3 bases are TGTGCCAGCAGCTTGGCCACAGGAGGGGGTAACTATGGCTACACCTTC.

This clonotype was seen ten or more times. CDR3 region: CASSLPTGITGELFF. DNA of the CDR3: TGCGCCAGCAGCCTGCCGACAGGGATCACCGGGGAGCTGTTTTTT. This chain links TRBV4-1 with TRBJ2-2; 7 nucleotides match TRBD1. The V gene end was trimmed by 4 bases and the J gene end by 4 bases; junction bases not matched to a gene: 6. The CDR3 contains 15 residues. Germline-derived CDR1 and CDR2 are MGHRA and YSYEKL.

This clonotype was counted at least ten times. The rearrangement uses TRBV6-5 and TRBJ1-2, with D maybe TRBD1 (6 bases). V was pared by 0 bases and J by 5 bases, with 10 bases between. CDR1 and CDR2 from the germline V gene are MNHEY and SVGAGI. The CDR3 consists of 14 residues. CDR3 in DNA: TGTGCCAGCAGTTACTCACGGACAGAATATGGCTACACCTTC. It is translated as CASSYSRTEYGYTF.

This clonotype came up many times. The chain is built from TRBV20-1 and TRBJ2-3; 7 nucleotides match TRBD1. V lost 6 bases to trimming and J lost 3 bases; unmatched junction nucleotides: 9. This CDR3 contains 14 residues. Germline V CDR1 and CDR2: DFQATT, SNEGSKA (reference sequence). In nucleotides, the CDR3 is TGCAGTGCCGATACAGGGGAGTCTACAGATACGCAGTATTTT. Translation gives CSADTGESTDTQYF.

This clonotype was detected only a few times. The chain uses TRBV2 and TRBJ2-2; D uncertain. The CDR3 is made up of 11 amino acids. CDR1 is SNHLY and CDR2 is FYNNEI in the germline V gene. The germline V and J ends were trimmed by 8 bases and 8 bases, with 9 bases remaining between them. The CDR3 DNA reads TGTGCCAGCGAGAAGAGAGGGGAGCTGTTTTTT. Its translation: CASEKRGELFF.

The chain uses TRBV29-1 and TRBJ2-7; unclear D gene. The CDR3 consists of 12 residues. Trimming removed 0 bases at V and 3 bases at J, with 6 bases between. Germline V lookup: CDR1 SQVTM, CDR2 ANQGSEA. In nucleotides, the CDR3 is TGCAGCGTTGAAGATCTGCACTACGAGCAGTACTTC. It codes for CSVEDLHYEQYF.

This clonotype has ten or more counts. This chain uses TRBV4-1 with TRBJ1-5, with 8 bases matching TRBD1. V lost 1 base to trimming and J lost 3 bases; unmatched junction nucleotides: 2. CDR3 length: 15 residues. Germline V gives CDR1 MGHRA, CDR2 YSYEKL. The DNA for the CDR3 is TGCGCCAGCAGCCAAGGGACAGGGAACAATCAGCCCCAGCATTTT. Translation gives CASSQGTGNNQPQHF.

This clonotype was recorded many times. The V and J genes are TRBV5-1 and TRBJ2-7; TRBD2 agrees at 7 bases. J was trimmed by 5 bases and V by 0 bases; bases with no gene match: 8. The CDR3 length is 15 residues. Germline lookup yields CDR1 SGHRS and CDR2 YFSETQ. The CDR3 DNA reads TGCGCCAGCAGCTTGGATGGAGCGGGGCAAGACGAGCAGTACTTC. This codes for CASSLDGAGQDEQYF.

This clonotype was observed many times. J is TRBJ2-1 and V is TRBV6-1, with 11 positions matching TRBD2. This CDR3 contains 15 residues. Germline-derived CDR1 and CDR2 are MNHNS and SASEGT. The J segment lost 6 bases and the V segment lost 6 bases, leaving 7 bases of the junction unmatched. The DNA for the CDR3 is TGTGCCAGCAGAGACCTAGCGGGGGGTTTCAATGAGCAGTTCTTC. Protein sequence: CASRDLAGGFNEQFF.

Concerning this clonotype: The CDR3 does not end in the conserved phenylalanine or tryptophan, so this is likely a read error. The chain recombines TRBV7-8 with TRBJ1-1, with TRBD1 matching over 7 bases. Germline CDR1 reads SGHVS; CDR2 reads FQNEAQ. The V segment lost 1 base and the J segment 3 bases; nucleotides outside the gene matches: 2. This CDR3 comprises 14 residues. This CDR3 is CASSLGDRDTEAFS. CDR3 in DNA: TGTGCCAGCAGCTTAGGAGACAGGGACACTGAAGCTTTCTCT.

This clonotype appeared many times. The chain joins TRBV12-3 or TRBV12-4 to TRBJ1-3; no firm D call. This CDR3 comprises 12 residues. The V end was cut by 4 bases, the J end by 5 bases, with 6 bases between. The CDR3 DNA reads TGTGCCAGCAGTTCAAATAGAAACACCATATATTTT. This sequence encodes CASSSNRNTIYF.

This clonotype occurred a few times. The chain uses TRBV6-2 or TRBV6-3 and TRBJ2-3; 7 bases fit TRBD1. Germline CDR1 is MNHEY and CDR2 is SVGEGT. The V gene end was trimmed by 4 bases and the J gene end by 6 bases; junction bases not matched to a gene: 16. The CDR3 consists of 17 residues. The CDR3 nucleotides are TGTGCCAGCAGTTCCTTATCTTCTCGACAGGGAATGGATACGCAGTATTTT. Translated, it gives CASSSLSSRQGMDTQYF.

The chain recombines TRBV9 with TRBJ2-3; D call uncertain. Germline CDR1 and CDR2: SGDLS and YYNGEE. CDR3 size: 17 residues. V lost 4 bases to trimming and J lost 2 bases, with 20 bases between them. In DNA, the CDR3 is TGTGCCAGCAGCCCCCCTGGGATGCCGGCCAACACAGATACGCAGTATTTT. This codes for CASSPPGMPANTDTQYF.

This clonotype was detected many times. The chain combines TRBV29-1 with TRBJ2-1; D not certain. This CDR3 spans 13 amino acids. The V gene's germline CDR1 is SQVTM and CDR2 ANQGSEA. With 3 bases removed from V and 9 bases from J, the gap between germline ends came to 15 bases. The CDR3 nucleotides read TGCAGCGTTGACGTTTCTGGTAGGCGTGAGCAGTTCTTC. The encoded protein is CSVDVSGRREQFF.

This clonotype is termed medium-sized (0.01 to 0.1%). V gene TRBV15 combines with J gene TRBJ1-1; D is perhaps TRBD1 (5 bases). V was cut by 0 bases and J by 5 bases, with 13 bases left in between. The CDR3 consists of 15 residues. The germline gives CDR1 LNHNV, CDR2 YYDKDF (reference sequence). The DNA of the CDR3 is TGTGCCACCAGCAGAGATAAGTTGGGGGATACTGAAGCTTTCTTT. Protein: CATSRDKLGDTEAFF.

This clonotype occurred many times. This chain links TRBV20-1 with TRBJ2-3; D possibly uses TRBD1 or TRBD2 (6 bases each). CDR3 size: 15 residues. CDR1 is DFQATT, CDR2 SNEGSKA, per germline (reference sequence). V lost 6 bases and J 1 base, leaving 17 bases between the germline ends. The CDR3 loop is CSALNLGGGTDTQYF. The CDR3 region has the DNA TGCAGTGCCCTAAACTTGGGGGGCGGCACAGATACGCAGTATTTT.

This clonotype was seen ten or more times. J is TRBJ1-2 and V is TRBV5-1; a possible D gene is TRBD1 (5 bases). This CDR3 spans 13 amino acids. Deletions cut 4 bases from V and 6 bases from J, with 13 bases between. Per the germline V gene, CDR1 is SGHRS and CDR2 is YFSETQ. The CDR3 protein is CASSPSGLDGYTF. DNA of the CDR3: TGCGCCAGCAGCCCGTCAGGGTTGGATGGCTACACCTTC.

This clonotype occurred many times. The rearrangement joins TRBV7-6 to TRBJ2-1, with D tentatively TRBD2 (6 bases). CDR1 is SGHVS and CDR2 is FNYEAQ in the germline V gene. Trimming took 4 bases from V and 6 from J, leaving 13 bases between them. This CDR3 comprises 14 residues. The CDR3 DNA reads TGTGCCAGCAGCTCCCTGACTAGTAGCAATGAGCAGTTCTTC. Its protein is CASSSLTSSNEQFF.

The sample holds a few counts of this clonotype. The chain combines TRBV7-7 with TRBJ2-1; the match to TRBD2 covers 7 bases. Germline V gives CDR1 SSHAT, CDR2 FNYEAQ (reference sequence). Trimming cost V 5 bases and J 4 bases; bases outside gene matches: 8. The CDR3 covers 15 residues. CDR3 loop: CASSPLASGYNEQFF. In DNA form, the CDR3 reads TGTGCCAGCAGCCCCTTGGCTAGCGGTTACAATGAGCAGTTCTTC.

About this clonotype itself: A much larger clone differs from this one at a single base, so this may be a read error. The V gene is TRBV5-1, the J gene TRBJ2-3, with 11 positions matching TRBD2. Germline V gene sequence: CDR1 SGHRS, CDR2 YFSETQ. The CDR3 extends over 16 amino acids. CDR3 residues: CTSSLTSGASTDTQYF. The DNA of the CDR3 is TGCACCAGCAGCTTGACTAGCGGGGCCAGCACAGATACGCAGTATTTT. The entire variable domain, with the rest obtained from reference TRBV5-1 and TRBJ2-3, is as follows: KAGVTQTPRYLIKTRGQQVTLSCSPISGHRSVSWYQQTPGQGLQFLFEYFSETQRNKGNFPGRFSGRQFSNSRSEMNVSTLELGDSALYLCTSSLTSGASTDTQYFGPGTRLTVL.

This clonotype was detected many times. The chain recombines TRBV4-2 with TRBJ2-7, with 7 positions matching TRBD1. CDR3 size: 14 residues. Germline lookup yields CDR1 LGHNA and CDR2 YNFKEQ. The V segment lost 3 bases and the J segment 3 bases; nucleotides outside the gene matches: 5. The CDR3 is CASSHPGTVYEQYF. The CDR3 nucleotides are TGTGCCAGCAGCCATCCCGGGACAGTCTACGAGCAGTACTTC.

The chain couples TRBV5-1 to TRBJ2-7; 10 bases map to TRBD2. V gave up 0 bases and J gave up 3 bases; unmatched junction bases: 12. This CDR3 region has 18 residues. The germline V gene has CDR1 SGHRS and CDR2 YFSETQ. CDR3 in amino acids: CASSLGASGGQVLYEQYF. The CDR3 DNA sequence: TGCGCCAGCAGCTTGGGCGCTAGCGGGGGTCAAGTCCTCTACGAGCAGTACTTC.

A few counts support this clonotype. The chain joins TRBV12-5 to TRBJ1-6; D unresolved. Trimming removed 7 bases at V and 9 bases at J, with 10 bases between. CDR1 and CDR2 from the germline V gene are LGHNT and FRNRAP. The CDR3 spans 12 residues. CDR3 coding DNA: TGTGCTAGTGCAAACATGGGTTCACCCCTCCACTTT. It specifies CASANMGSPLHF.

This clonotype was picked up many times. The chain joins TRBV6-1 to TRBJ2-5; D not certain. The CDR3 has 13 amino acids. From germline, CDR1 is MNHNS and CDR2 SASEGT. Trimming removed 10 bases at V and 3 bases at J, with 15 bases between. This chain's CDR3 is CATGFQAEETQYF. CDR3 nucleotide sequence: TGTGCCACCGGCTTCCAGGCCGAAGAGACCCAGTACTTC.

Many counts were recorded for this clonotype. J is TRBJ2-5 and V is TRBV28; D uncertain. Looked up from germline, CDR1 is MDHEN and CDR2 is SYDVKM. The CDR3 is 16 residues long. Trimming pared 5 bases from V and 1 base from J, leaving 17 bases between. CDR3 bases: TGTGCCAGCAGTACCCGTAAGGGTCCTGCCCAAGAGACCCAGTACTTC. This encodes CASSTRKGPAQETQYF. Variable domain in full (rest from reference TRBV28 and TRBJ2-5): DVKVTQSSRYLVKRTGEKVFLECVQDMDHENMFWYRQDPGLGLRLIYFSYDVKMKEKGDIPEGYSVSREKKERFSLILESASTNQTSMYLCASSTRKGPAQETQYFGPGTRLLVL.

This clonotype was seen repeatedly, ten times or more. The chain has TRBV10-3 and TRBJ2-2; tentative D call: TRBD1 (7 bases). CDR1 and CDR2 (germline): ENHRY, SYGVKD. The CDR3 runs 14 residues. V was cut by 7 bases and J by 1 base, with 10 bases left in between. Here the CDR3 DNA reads TGTGCCATCACGCAGGGGGGGAACACCGGGGAGCTGTTTTTT. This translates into CAITQGGNTGELFF.

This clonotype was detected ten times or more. The CDR3 sequence: CASSQLGQGNQPQHF. In DNA, the CDR3 is TGCGCCAGCAGCCAACTCGGACAGGGGAATCAGCCCCAGCATTTT. The chain is built from TRBV4-1 and TRBJ1-5; 9 bases align to TRBD1. The CDR3 consists of 15 residues. Germline CDR1 MGHRA, CDR2 YSYEKL. V lost 2 bases, J lost 4 bases, and 3 bases stayed unmatched.